These T cell receptor beta chains were read from a single sample in a study of blood T cell repertoires in COVID-19. Clones were sequenced by immunoSEQ multiplex PCR, and TCRdb holds only the in-frame ones, with some missing. The data show tens of thousands of clones, roughly four fifths seen once. The sample taken for sequencing was peripheral blood. Receptors originate from a man older than 75 with active or convalescent COVID-19. The CDR3 runs from the conserved cysteine through the conserved F or W. A D gene is named only where the DNA matches it firmly. A row's size may be missing; if present it is once, few, many or a size class.

clone_size	cdr3_length	j_call	d_call	v_call	cdr3_aa	cdr3_nt
.	16	TRBJ2-3	.	TRBV21-1	CAIFTFGGQGTDTQYF	TGTGCCATCTTTACTTTTGGGGGACAGGGCACAGATACGCAGTATTTT
.	14	TRBJ2-1	TRBD2	TRBV6-2/TRBV6-3	CASSSGGGYNEQFF	TGTGCCAGCAGTTCTGGGGGGGGCTACAATGAGCAGTTCTTC
.	15	TRBJ2-5	TRBD2	TRBV5-1	CASSSTSGAQETQYF	TGCGCCAGCAGCTCGACTAGCGGGGCCCAAGAGACCCAGTACTTC
.	15	TRBJ2-7	TRBD1	TRBV6-5	CASRTGGYQPYEQYF	TGTGCCAGCCGGACAGGGGGTTATCAACCGTACGAGCAGTACTTC
.	16	TRBJ1-4	TRBD1	TRBV24-1	CATSESIRTGNGLLFF	TGTGCCACCAGTGAATCAATACGGACAGGGAATGGGCTACTGTTTTTT
once	12	TRBJ1-2	TRBD1	TRBV6-6	CASSTQGNGYTF	TGTGCCAGCAGTACACAGGGGAACGGCTACACCTTC
few	14	TRBJ2-7	TRBD2	TRBV30	CACPAGGGSYEQYF	TGTGCCTGCCCAGCGGGAGGAGGATCCTACGAGCAGTACTTC
.	13	TRBJ2-2	.	TRBV2	CASGDRNTGELFF	TGTGCCAGCGGAGACAGGAACACCGGGGAGCTGTTTTTT
.	14	TRBJ1-5	.	TRBV10-3	CAISVGGRNQPQHF	TGTGCCATCAGTGTGGGGGGGCGCAATCAGCCCCAGCATTTT
once	13	TRBJ1-1	.	TRBV29-1	CSVSTDMNTEAFF	TGCAGCGTATCGACCGACATGAACACTGAAGCTTTCTTT
.	15	TRBJ2-7	TRBD1	TRBV7-2	CASSLVSGGDYEQYF	TGTGCCAGCAGCTTAGTATCAGGGGGAGACTACGAGCAGTACTTC
.	13	TRBJ1-1	.	TRBV12-3/TRBV12-4	CASSLGLGAEAFF	TGTGCCAGCAGTTTAGGGTTAGGGGCTGAAGCTTTCTTT
once	14	TRBJ1-2	.	TRBV6-5	CASSYSGKPYGYTF	TGTGCCAGCAGTTACTCCGGGAAACCGTATGGCTACACCTTC
.	15	TRBJ2-5	TRBD1	TRBV2	CASRGDRGRQETQYF	TGTGCCAGCAGGGGGGACAGGGGGCGTCAAGAGACCCAGTACTTC
.	13	TRBJ2-2	.	TRBV7-2	CASSPRSTGELFF	TGTGCCAGCAGCCCTCGTAGCACCGGGGAGCTGTTTTTT
.	15	TRBJ1-5	.	TRBV19	CASKRGGGVNQPQHF	TGTGCCAGTAAGCGGGGGGGTGGAGTCAATCAGCCCCAGCATTTT
.	16	TRBJ2-5	.	TRBV6-1	CASSEAPPGGTETQYF	TGTGCCAGCAGTGAAGCGCCCCCGGGGGGCACCGAGACCCAGTACTTC
.	13	TRBJ2-1	.	TRBV19	CASSIVSGAEQFF	TGTGCCAGTAGTATAGTATCCGGAGCTGAGCAGTTCTTC
few	16	TRBJ2-5	.	TRBV4-3	CASTLRQRAGLETQYF	TGCGCCAGCACCTTACGGCAGAGGGCAGGATTGGAGACCCAGTACTTC
.	14	TRBJ2-7	TRBD1	TRBV6-5	CASTLRGLGDEQYF	TGTGCTTCAACGCTCAGGGGGCTTGGCGACGAGCAGTACTTC
.	12	TRBJ2-7	.	TRBV29-1	CSVEESGYEQYF	TGCAGCGTTGAAGAATCGGGCTACGAGCAGTACTTC
.	12	TRBJ2-2	TRBD2	TRBV5-6	CASSFPGLELFF	TGTGCCAGCAGCTTCCCGGGACTAGAGCTGTTTTTT
.	13	TRBJ2-5	.	TRBV28	CASGPRGQETQYF	TGTGCCAGCGGCCCTAGGGGCCAAGAGACCCAGTACTTC
.	12	TRBJ2-5	.	TRBV20-1	CSASVVGETQYF	TGCAGTGCTAGTGTCGTCGGGGAGACCCAGTACTTC
once	17	TRBJ2-1	TRBD2	TRBV19	CASSIDLTSGRRNEQFF	TGTGCCAGTAGTATAGACTTGACTAGCGGGAGGCGCAATGAGCAGTTCTTC
.	18	TRBJ1-6	.	TRBV11-2	CASTLDSPIGSYNSPLHF	TGTGCCAGCACCTTGGACTCCCCTATCGGCTCCTATAATTCACCCCTCCACTTT
.	16	TRBJ1-2	TRBD1	TRBV6-6	CASSYSQGAMVSGYTF	TGTGCCAGCAGTTACTCCCAGGGGGCAATGGTAAGTGGCTACACCTTC
.	15	TRBJ2-1	.	TRBV4-1	CASSQDLEGYNEQFF	TGCGCCAGCAGCCAAGATTTGGAGGGGTATAATGAGCAGTTCTTC
.	15	TRBJ1-2	TRBD1	TRBV19	CASSMGTDSFYGYTF	TGTGCCAGTAGTATGGGGACAGATTCTTTCTATGGCTACACCTTC
few	12	TRBJ1-2	.	TRBV29-1	CSSSDGYYGYTF	TGCAGCTCCAGCGACGGCTACTATGGCTACACCTTC
.	14	TRBJ1-5	.	TRBV5-1	CASSAGTLGQPQHF	TGCGCCAGCAGCGCCGGGACTTTAGGGCAGCCCCAGCATTTT
.	14	TRBJ2-7	.	TRBV2	CASRVSGISYEQYF	TGTGCCAGCAGAGTATCCGGGATCTCCTACGAGCAGTACTTC
.	12	TRBJ2-5	.	TRBV10-3	CATRGGQETQYF	TGTGCCACTAGGGGGGGTCAAGAGACCCAGTACTTC
.	16	TRBJ1-5	TRBD1	TRBV24-1	CATSDSRDSIHQPQHF	TGTGCCACCAGTGATTCCCGGGACAGTATACATCAGCCCCAGCATTTT
once	14	TRBJ2-7	TRBD2	TRBV28	CASSWREGGYEQYF	TGTGCCAGCAGTTGGCGGGAGGGCGGATACGAGCAGTACTTC